This is a list of T cell receptor beta chains from one sample in a study of cytomegalovirus exposure and HLA in healthy donors. TCRdb's copy holds only in-frame clones and misses some; the assay was immunoSEQ multiplex PCR. The listing records roughly 30,000 clones. Sequencing was performed on PBMCs. The receptors derive from a woman aged 40-49 years in good health and CMV-seropositive. Each CDR3 is given with its conserved first and last residue. Fields, in order: V gene, J gene, D gene, CDR3 protein, CDR3 DNA. A D gene is named only where the DNA matches it firmly.

>TRBV25-1|TRBJ2-1|TRBD2
CASRGTSGSTYNEQFF
TGTGCCAGCAGAGGGACTAGCGGGAGTACCTACAATGAGCAGTTCTTC
>TRBV5-1|TRBJ2-1|TRBD2
CASSLGGLAGGDGDEQFF
TGCGCCAGCAGCTTGGGGGGACTAGCGGGAGGGGATGGTGATGAGCAGTTCTTC
>TRBV30|TRBJ2-1|TRBD1
CAWSAGTETFF
TGTGCCTGGAGCGCCGGGACAGAGACGTTCTTC
>TRBV19|TRBJ2-1|TRBD1
CASRRTGGTYNEQFF
TGTGCCAGTAGGAGGACAGGGGGGACATACAATGAGCAGTTCTTC
>TRBV30|TRBJ2-5|-
CALLRQAHGTQYF
TGTGCCTTGCTGAGACAGGCCCACGGGACCCAGTACTTC
>TRBV6-5|TRBJ2-7|-
CASRAGVDYEQYF
TGTGCCAGCAGGGCCGGGGTCGACTACGAGCAGTACTTC
>TRBV25-1|TRBJ1-1|-
CASSSLAGDMNTEAFF
TGTGCCAGCAGTTCGCTGGCAGGGGACATGAACACTGAAGCTTTCTTT
>TRBV28|TRBJ1-5|TRBD1
CASSFRDRGDQPQHF
TGTGCCAGCAGTTTCCGGGACAGGGGGGATCAGCCCCAGCATTTT
>TRBV6-5|TRBJ1-2|TRBD1
CASSYSGTGGDYGYTF
TGTGCCAGCAGTTACTCCGGGACAGGGGGCGACTATGGCTACACCTTC
>TRBV5-1|TRBJ1-2|-
CASRQTTGAGGYTF
TGCGCCAGCAGGCAGACAACCGGAGCGGGGGGCTACACCTTC
>TRBV27|TRBJ2-1|TRBD1
CASSPATALRTGGIEQFF
TGTGCCAGCAGTCCCGCAACAGCCCTCCGGACAGGGGGTATTGAGCAGTTCTTC
>TRBV5-1|TRBJ2-7|-
CASSFDTPGYEQYF
TGCGCCAGCAGCTTCGACACTCCTGGGTACGAGCAGTACTTC
>TRBV11-2|TRBJ2-7|TRBD1
CASGPIRGSSYEQYF
TGTGCCAGCGGCCCAATCAGGGGGTCTTCTTACGAGCAGTACTTC
>TRBV19|TRBJ2-7|TRBD2
CASSPGTSRISYEQYF
TGTGCCAGTAGTCCGGGGACTAGCCGAATCTCCTACGAGCAGTACTTC
>TRBV9|TRBJ1-1|-
CASSVEGGARGTEAFF
TGTGCCAGCAGCGTAGAAGGGGGGGCCCGCGGCACTGAAGCTTTCTTT
>TRBV18|TRBJ2-2|-
CASSSAGLTTGELFF
TGTGCCAGCTCATCAGCAGGACTGACAACCGGGGAGCTGTTTTTT
>TRBV4-3|TRBJ2-1|-
CASSQDRSELTGYNEQFF
TGCGCCAGCAGCCAAGACCGATCGGAGCTTACGGGTTACAATGAGCAGTTCTTC
>TRBV30|TRBJ1-5|-
CAWSVIGNQPQHF
TGTGCCTGGAGTGTAATCGGGAATCAGCCCCAGCATTTT
>TRBV19|TRBJ1-1|-
CASTAPGTQNTEAFF
TGTGCCAGTACCGCCCCCGGGACTCAGAACACTGAAGCTTTCTTT
>TRBV2|TRBJ2-1|-
CASSRSRDEQFF
TGTGCCAGCAGTCGTAGCAGGGATGAGCAGTTCTTC
>TRBV30|TRBJ2-7|TRBD1
CAWRSGTGPYEQYF
TGTGCCTGGAGGTCCGGGACAGGTCCCTACGAGCAGTACTTC
>TRBV2|TRBJ1-1|-
CASSGGGNTEAFF
TGTGCCAGCAGCGGCGGGGGGAACACTGAAGCTTTCTTT
>TRBV5-6|TRBJ2-6|TRBD1
CASSLPPGQVTGANVLTF
TGTGCCAGCAGCCTTCCTCCGGGACAGGTCACTGGGGCCAACGTCCTGACTTTC
>TRBV1|TRBJ2-7|-
CTSSQEGSGSYEQYF
TGCACCAGCAGCCAAGAGGGTAGCGGGAGTTACGAGCAGTACTTC
>TRBV4-2|TRBJ1-5|TRBD1
CASSREDRGGQPQHF
TGTGCCAGCAGCCGGGAAGACAGGGGAGGTCAGCCCCAGCATTTT
>TRBV9|TRBJ2-7|TRBD2
CASSVASGIGAYEQYF
TGTGCCAGCAGCGTAGCTAGCGGGATCGGGGCCTACGAGCAGTACTTC
>TRBV7-3|TRBJ2-3|-
CASSSGTSTDTQYF
TGTGCCAGCAGCTCCGGGACTAGCACAGATACGCAGTATTTT
>TRBV6-5|TRBJ2-7|-
CASSYVGEQYF
TGTGCCAGCAGTTACGTCGGCGAGCAGTACTTC
>TRBV30|TRBJ1-1|-
CAWSVGGGTEAFF
TGTGCCTGGAGTGTCGGGGGGGGAACTGAAGCTTTCTTT
>TRBV4-2|TRBJ1-2|TRBD1
CASSRQGGQEYGYTF
TGTGCCAGCAGCCGCCAGGGGGGACAGGAATATGGCTACACCTTC
>TRBV4-1|TRBJ2-5|TRBD2
CASSHLRTSGRGETQYF
TGCGCCAGCAGCCATCTTAGGACTAGCGGGAGGGGAGAGACCCAGTACTTC
>TRBV6-6|TRBJ1-5|-
CASRVGQHNQPQHF
TGTGCCAGCAGAGTTGGACAGCACAATCAGCCCCAGCATTTT
>TRBV5-1|TRBJ1-2|TRBD1
CASSLGTDFYGYTF
TGCGCCAGCAGCTTAGGGACAGACTTTTATGGCTACACCTTC
>TRBV19|TRBJ1-1|TRBD1
CASSPRTGGVTEAFF
TGTGCCAGTAGTCCGCGGACAGGGGGCGTGACTGAAGCTTTCTTT
>TRBV29-1|TRBJ2-7|TRBD1
CSVASRTGPPYEQYF
TGCAGCGTTGCGTCCAGGACAGGGCCTCCTTACGAGCAGTACTTC
>TRBV30|TRBJ2-1|-
CAWSVLAGYNEQFF
TGTGCCTGGAGTGTTCTAGCAGGTTACAATGAGCAGTTCTTC
>TRBV4-2|TRBJ1-1|TRBD1
CASSQALQGGTEAFF
TGTGCCAGCAGCCAAGCTCTACAGGGGGGCACTGAAGCTTTCTTT
>TRBV9|TRBJ1-2|TRBD1
CASSVSGHGTDDYTF
TGTGCCAGCAGTGTGAGTGGGCACGGGACAGACGACTACACCTTC
>TRBV11-3|TRBJ2-5|TRBD2
CASSLGSGETQYF
TGTGCCAGCAGCTTAGGTAGCGGGGAAACCCAGTACTTC
>TRBV10-3|TRBJ2-1|-
CAIVVGGQFF
TGTGCCATCGTGGTAGGAGGGCAGTTCTTC
>TRBV7-2|TRBJ2-3|-
CASSLPGLTDTQYF
TGTGCCAGCAGCTTACCCGGACTAACAGATACGCAGTATTTT
>TRBV6-5|TRBJ2-7|TRBD1
CASSRQGVHEQYF
TGTGCCAGCAGTCGACAGGGAGTCCACGAGCAGTACTTC
>TRBV30|TRBJ2-3|-
CAWSLTWSDTQYF
TGTGCCTGGAGCCTTACATGGTCAGATACGCAGTATTTT
>TRBV7-9|TRBJ2-3|-
CASSLVGSPTSTDTQYF
TGTGCCAGCAGCTTAGTGGGCAGCCCCACTAGCACAGATACGCAGTATTTT
>TRBV25-1|TRBJ1-2|TRBD1
CASRQGDYGYTF
TGTGCCAGCAGACAGGGGGACTATGGCTACACCTTC
>TRBV29-1|TRBJ2-7|TRBD2
CSPIGTSGSYEQYF
TGCAGCCCCATAGGGACTAGCGGGAGCTACGAGCAGTACTTC
>TRBV6-1|TRBJ1-5|TRBD1
CASTGGPWEPQHF
TGTGCCAGCACAGGGGGACCTTGGGAGCCCCAGCATTTT
>TRBV9|TRBJ1-2|TRBD1
CASNRGQGTFSYGYTF
TGTGCCAGCAACAGGGGTCAGGGGACCTTCTCCTATGGCTACACCTTC
>TRBV5-4|TRBJ2-3|TRBD2
CASSLGAGVSTDTQYF
TGTGCCAGCAGCTTGGGAGCGGGAGTGAGCACAGATACGCAGTATTTT
>TRBV4-3|TRBJ1-2|-
CASSLDRGDYGYTF
TGCGCCAGCAGCCTCGACCGAGGCGACTATGGCTACACCTTC
>TRBV5-1|TRBJ1-2|TRBD1
CASSADRVAYGYTF
TGCGCCAGCAGCGCCGACAGGGTTGCCTATGGCTACACCTTC